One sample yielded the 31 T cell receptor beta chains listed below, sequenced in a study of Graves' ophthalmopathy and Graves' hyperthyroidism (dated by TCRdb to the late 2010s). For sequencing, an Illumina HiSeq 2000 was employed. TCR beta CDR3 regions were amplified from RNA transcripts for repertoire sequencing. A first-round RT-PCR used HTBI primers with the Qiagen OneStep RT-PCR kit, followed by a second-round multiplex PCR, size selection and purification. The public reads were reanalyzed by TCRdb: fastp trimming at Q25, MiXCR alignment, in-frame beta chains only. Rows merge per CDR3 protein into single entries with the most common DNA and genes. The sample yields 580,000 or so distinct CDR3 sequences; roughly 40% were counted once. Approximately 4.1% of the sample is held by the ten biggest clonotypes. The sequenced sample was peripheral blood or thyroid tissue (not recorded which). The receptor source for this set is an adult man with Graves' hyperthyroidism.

The CDR3 here is CSAASGNTGELFF. In DNA, the CDR3 is TGCAGCGCTGCCTCAGGGAACACCGGGGAGCTGTTTTTT. The chain carries TRBV29-1 and TRBJ2-2; D call uncertain. The CDR3 is 13 amino acids. With 7 bases removed from V and 1 base from J, the gap between germline ends came to 10 bases. CDR1 SQVTM and CDR2 ANQGSEA come from the germline V gene.

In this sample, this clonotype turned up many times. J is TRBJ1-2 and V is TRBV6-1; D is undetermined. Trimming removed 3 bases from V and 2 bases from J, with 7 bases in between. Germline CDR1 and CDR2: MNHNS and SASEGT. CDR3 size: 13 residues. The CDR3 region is CASSEDGNYGYTF. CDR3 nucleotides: TGTGCCAGCAGTGAGGACGGGAACTATGGCTACACCTTC.

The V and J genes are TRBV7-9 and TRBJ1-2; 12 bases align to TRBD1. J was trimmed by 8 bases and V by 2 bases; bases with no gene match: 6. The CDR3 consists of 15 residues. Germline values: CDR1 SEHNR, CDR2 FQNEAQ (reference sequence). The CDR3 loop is CASSLTGDRGHGYTF. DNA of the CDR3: TGTGCCAGCAGCTTAACGGGGGACAGGGGGCACGGCTACACCTTC. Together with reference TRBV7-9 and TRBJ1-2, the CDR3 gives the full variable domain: DTGVSQNPRHKITKRGQNVTFRCDPISEHNRLYWYRQTLGQGPEFLTYFQNEAQLEKSRLLSDRFSAERPKGSFSTLEIQRTEQGDSAMYLCASSLTGDRGHGYTFGSGTRLTVV.

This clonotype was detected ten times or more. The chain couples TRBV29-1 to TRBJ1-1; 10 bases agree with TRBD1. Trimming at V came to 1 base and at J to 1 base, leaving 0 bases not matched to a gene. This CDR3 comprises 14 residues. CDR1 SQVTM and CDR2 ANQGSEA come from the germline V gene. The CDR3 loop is CSVEGTGGNTEAFF. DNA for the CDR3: TGCAGCGTTGAAGGGACAGGGGGGAACACTGAAGCTTTCTTT. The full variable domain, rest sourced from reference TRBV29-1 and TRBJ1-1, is SAVISQKPSRDICQRGTSLTIQCQVDSQVTMMFWYRQQPGQSLTLIATANQGSEATYESGFVIDKFPISRPNLTFSTLTVSNMSPEDSSIYLCSVEGTGGNTEAFFGQGTRLTVV.

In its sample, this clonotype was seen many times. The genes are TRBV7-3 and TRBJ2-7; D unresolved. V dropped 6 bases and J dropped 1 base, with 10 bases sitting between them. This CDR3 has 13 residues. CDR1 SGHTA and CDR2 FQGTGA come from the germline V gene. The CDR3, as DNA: TGTGCCAGCAGTTTCGGACCATCCTACGAGCAGTACTTC. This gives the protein CASSFGPSYEQYF.

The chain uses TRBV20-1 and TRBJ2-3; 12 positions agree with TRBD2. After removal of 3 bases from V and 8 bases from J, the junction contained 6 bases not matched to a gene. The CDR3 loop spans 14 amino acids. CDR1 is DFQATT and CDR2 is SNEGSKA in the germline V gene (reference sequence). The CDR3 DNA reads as TGCAGTGCTAGCAGACTAGCGGGGGTCGGTACGCAGTATTTT. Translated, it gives CSASRLAGVGTQYF.

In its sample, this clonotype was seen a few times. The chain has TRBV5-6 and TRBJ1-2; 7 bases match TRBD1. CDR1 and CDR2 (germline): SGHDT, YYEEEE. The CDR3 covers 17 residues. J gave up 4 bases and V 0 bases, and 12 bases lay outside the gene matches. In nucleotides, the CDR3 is TGTGCCAGCAGCTTGGAGAGTACAGGGGCCGCGAGCTATGGCTACACCTTC. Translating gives CASSLESTGAASYGYTF.

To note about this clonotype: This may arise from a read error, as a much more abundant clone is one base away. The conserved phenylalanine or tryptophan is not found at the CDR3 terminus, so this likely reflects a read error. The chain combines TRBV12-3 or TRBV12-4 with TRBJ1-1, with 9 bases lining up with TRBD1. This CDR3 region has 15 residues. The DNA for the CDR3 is TGTGCTAGTGGTTTTACAGGGGGCGTCGTTTCTGAAGCTTTCTCT. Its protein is CASGFTGGVVSEAFS.

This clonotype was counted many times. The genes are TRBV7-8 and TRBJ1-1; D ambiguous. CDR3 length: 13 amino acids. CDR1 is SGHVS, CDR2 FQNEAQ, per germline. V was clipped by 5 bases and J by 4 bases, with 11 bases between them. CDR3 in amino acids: CASSPQKGTEAFF. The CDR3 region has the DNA TGTGCCAGCAGCCCTCAGAAGGGCACTGAAGCTTTCTTT.

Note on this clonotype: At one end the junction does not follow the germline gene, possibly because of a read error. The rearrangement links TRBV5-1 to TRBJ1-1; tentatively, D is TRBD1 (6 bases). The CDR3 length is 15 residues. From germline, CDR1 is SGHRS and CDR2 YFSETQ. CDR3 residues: CAGSLGGVGSTEAFF. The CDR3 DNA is TGCGCCGGCAGCTTAGGGGGGGTAGGGAGCACTGAAGCTTTCTTT.

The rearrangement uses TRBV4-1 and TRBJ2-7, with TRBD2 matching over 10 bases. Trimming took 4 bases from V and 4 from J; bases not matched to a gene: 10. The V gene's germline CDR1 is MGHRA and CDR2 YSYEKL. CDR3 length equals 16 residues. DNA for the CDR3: TGCGCCAGCAGCCCCCATCCGGGGACTAGCGAATACGAGCAGTACTTC. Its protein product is CASSPHPGTSEYEQYF.

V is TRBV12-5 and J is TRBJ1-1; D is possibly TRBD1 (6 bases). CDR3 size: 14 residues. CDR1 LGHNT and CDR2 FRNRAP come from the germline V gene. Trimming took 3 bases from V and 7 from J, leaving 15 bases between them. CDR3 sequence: CASGLSAGAIEAFF. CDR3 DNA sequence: TGTGCTAGTGGTTTATCGGCAGGGGCGATTGAAGCTTTCTTT.

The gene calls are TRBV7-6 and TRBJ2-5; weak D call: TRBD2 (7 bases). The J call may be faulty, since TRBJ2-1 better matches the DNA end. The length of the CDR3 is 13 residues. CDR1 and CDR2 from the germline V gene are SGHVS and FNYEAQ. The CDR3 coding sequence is TGTGCCAGCAGCTTAGGTGGGGCGGGGGCTCAGTTCTTC. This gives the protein CASSLGGAGAQFF.

The CDR3 spells CAISERLAGGQETQYF. The CDR3 nucleotides are TGTGCCATCAGTGAGCGACTAGCGGGGGGCCAAGAGACCCAGTACTTC. The chain uses TRBV10-3 and TRBJ2-5; 13 positions match TRBD2. The CDR3 loop spans 16 amino acids. Germline V CDR1 and CDR2: ENHRY, SYGVKD. The trim removed 2 bases at V and 1 base at J, leaving 1 base unmatched.

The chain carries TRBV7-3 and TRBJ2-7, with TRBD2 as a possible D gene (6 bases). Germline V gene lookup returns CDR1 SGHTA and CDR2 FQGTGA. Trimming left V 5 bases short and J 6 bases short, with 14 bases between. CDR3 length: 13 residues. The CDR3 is CASSAWTGVEQYF. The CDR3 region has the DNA TGTGCCAGCAGCGCCTGGACGGGAGTCGAGCAGTACTTC.

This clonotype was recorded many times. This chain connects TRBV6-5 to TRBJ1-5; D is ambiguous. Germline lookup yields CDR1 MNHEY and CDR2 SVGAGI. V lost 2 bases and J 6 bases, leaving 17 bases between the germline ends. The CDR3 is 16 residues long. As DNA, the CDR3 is TGTGCCAGCAGTTACGCGACACCGGGAGGCGGTCAGCCCCAGCATTTT. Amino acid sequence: CASSYATPGGGQPQHF.

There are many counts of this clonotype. The DNA for the CDR3 is TGTGCCAGCAGGGCCGGGACGGGTAATGAAAAACTGTTTTTT. Its protein product is CASRAGTGNEKLFF. The chain is built from TRBV7-9 and TRBJ1-4; weak D call: TRBD1 (5 bases). In germline, CDR1 is SEHNR, CDR2 FQNEAQ (reference sequence). Trimming removed 6 bases at V and 4 bases at J, with 12 bases between. The CDR3 has 14 residues.

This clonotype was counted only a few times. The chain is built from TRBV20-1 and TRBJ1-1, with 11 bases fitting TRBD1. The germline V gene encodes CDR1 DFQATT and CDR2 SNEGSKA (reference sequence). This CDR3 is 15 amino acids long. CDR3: CRTGTGGFMGTEAFF. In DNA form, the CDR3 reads TGCAGGACCGGGACAGGGGGTTTTATGGGCACTGAAGCTTTCTTT.

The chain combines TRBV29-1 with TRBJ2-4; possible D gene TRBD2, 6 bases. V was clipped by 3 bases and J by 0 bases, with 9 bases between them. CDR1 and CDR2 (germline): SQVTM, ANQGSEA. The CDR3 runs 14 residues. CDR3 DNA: TGCAGCGTTGACGGGAGCGGAGCCAAAAACATTCAGTACTTC. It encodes CSVDGSGAKNIQYF.

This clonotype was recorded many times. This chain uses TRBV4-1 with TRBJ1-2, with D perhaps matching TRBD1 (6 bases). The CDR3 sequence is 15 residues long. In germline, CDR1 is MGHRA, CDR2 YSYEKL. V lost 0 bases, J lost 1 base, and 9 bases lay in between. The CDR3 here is CASSQDKQGNYGYTF. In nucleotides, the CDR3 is TGCGCCAGCAGCCAAGATAAACAGGGTAACTATGGCTACACCTTC.

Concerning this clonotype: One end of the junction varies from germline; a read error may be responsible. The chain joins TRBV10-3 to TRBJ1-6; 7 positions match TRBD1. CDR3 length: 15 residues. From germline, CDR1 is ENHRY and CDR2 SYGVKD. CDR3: CASSAGGEIHSPLHF. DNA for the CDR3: TGTGCCAGCAGTGCAGGGGGGGAGATTCATTCACCCCTCCACTTT.

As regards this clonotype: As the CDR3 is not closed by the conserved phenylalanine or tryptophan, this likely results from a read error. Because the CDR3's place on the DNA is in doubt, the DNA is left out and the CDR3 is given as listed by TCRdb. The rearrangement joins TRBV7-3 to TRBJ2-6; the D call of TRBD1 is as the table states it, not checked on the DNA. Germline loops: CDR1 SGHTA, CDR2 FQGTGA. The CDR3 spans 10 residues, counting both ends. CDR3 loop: CASSQTGGRT.

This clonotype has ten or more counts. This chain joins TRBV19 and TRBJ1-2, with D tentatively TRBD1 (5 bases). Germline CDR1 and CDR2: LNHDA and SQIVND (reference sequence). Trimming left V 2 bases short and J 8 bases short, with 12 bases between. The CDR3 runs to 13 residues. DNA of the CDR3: TGTGCCAGTAGTATACGACAGTTAGAGGGCTACACCTTC. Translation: CASSIRQLEGYTF.

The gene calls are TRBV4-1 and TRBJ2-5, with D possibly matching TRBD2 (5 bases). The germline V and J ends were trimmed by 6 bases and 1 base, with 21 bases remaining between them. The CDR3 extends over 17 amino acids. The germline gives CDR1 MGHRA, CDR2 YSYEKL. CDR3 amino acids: CASRRSPWGEVQETQYF. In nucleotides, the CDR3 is TGCGCCAGCAGGCGCTCCCCATGGGGAGAGGTCCAAGAGACCCAGTACTTC.

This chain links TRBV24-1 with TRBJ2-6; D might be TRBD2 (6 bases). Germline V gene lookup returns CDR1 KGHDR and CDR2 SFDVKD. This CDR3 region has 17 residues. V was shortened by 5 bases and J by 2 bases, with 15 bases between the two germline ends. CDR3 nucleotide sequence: TGTGCCACCAGTGCCCCCCGCGGGATGGCTGGGGCCAACGTCCTGACTTTC. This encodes CATSAPRGMAGANVLTF.

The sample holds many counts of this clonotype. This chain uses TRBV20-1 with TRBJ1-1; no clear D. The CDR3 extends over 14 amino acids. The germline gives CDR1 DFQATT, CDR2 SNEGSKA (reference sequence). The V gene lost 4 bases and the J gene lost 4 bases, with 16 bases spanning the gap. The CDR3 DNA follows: TGCAGTGCTAATGTACGGGGAATTTTCACTGAAGCTTTCTTT. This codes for CSANVRGIFTEAFF.

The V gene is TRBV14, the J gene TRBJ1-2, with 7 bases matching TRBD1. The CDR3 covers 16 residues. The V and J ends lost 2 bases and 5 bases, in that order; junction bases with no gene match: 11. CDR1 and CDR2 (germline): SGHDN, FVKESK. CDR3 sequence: CASSQRDSLFFYGYTF. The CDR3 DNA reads TGTGCCAGCAGCCAACGGGACAGCCTCTTTTTTTATGGCTACACCTTC. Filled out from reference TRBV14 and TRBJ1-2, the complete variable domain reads EAGVTQFPSHSVIEKGQTVTLRCDPISGHDNLYWYRRVMGKEIKFLLHFVKESKQDESGMPNNRFLAERTGGTYSTLKVQPAELEDSGVYFCASSQRDSLFFYGYTFGSGTRLTVV.

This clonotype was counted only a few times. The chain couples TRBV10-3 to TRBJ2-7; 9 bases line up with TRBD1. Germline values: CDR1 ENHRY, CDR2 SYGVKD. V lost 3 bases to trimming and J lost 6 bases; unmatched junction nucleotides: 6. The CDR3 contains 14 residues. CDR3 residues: CAISEEGQGREQYF. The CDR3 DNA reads TGTGCCATCAGTGAAGAGGGACAGGGTCGCGAGCAGTACTTC.

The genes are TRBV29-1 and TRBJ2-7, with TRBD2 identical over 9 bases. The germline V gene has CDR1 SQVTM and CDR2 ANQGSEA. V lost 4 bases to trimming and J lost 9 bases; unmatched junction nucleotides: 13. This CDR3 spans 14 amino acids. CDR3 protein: CSVVLPGLAGWQYF. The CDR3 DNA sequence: TGCAGCGTTGTTCTCCCGGGACTAGCCGGCTGGCAGTACTTC.

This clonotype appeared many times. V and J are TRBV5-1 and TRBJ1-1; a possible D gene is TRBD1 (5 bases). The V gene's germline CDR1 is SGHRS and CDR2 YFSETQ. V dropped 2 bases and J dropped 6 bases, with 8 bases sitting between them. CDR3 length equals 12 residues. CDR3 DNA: TGCGCCAGCAGCTTCGTAGGGGCTGAAGCTTTCTTT. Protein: CASSFVGAEAFF.

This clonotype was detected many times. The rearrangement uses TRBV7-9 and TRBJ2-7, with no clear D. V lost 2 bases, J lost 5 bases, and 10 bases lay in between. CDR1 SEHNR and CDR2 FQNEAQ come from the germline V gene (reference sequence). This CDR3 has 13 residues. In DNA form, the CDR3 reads TGTGCCAGCAGCTTAACGGCGTTGCACGAGCAGTACTTC. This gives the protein CASSLTALHEQYF.